This T cell receptor beta chain originates from a study of T cell repertoires in cytomegalovirus infection. Findings and caveats of the study: Frequencies of public TCR beta families were cumulated, and this identified carriers of CMV plus the relevant HLA.

There are a few counts of this clonotype. Antigen unknown. The CDR3 length is 13 residues. The V end was cut by 4 bases, the J end by 6 bases, with 10 bases between. CDR1 is MGHRA, CDR2 YSYEKL, per germline. A single record per CDR3 protein comes from TCRdb applying MiXCR to the reads. The sample has around 740,000 distinct CDR3 sequences, under 40% seen once. This sequence was found in a human donor in good health (CMV status not recorded). Some clones in this sample may be carry-over from other donors' samples. Specimen: PBMCs. The chain recombines TRBV4-1 with TRBJ1-5; D unclear. The CDR3 loop is CASSPMLGQPQHF. DNA of the CDR3: TGCGCCAGCAGCCCGATGTTGGGTCAGCCCCAGCATTTT.